The 28 T cell receptor beta chains below were found in one sample sequenced in a study of T cell repertoires in cytomegalovirus infection. For these TCRs, the target antigens are not known. One entry per CDR3 protein results from TCRdb running MiXCR on the reads. The data contain about 700,000 distinct CDR3 sequences, about 30% of them seen just once; the ten biggest clones take up 15% to 20%. The material was cultured PBMCs, obtained from culture after CMV antigen stimulation. These receptors were obtained from a human donor in good health (CMV status not recorded). Some clones in this sample may be carry-over from other donors' samples.

The chain recombines TRBV7-6 with TRBJ1-2; D gene uncertain. With 4 bases removed from V and 2 bases from J, the gap between germline ends came to 11 bases. From germline, CDR1 is SGHVS and CDR2 FNYEAQ. This CDR3 spans 14 amino acids. The CDR3 is CASSSGYRNYGYTF. The DNA for the CDR3 is TGTGCCAGCAGCTCGGGATATAGGAACTATGGCTACACCTTC.

The chain is built from TRBV20-1 and TRBJ2-1; D gene ambiguous. CDR1 and CDR2 (germline): DFQATT, SNEGSKA (reference sequence). Trimming shortened V by 0 bases and J by 8 bases, and 8 bases separated the two germline ends. The CDR3 loop spans 12 amino acids. CDR3 residues: CSARESADEQFF. CDR3 nucleotides: TGCAGTGCTAGAGAATCGGCGGATGAGCAGTTCTTC.

This chain connects TRBV13 to TRBJ1-1, with a possible D match to TRBD1 (6 bases). Germline loops: CDR1 PRHDT, CDR2 FYEKMQ (reference sequence). The CDR3 is 16 residues long. V was shortened by 5 bases and J by 0 bases, with 16 bases between the two germline ends. The CDR3 nucleotides read TGTGCCAGCAGCACCAGACAGGATGGTATGAACACTGAAGCTTTCTTT. Its protein product is CASSTRQDGMNTEAFF.

This rearrangement joins TRBV20-1 to TRBJ1-5; D unclear. V lost 4 bases and J 0 bases, leaving 10 bases between the germline ends. The germline V gene has CDR1 DFQATT and CDR2 SNEGSKA (reference sequence). The CDR3 sequence is 14 residues long. The CDR3 here is CSAKPPSSNQPQHF. CDR3 nucleotides: TGCAGTGCTAAGCCCCCCTCTAGCAATCAGCCCCAGCATTTT.

This clonotype was detected a few times. This may be a read error: a much more frequent sequence differs by one nucleotide. The genes are TRBV10-3 and TRBJ2-1; no definite D call. V lost 3 bases and J 8 bases, leaving 5 bases between the germline ends. This CDR3 region has 11 residues. Germline-derived CDR1 and CDR2 are ENHRY and SYGVKD. The CDR3 is CAISDRDEQFF. CDR3 coding DNA: TGTGCCATCAGTGACCGGGATGAGCAGTTCTTC.

This clonotype was seen a handful of times. V gene TRBV11-2 combines with J gene TRBJ1-2, with D possibly being TRBD1 (5 bases). The CDR3 runs to 15 residues. V was shortened by 6 bases and J by 2 bases, with 16 bases between the two germline ends. Germline assignment: CDR1 SGHAT and CDR2 FQNNGV. The CDR3 region is CASRAFRDLNYGYTF. The CDR3 coding sequence is TGTGCCAGCAGAGCCTTTAGGGACCTCAACTATGGCTACACCTTC. Filled out from reference TRBV11-2 and TRBJ1-2, the complete variable domain reads EAGVAQSPRYKIIEKRQSVAFWCNPISGHATLYWYQQILGQGPKLLIQFQNNGVVDDSQLPKDRFSAERLKGVDSTLKIQPAKLEDSAVYLCASRAFRDLNYGYTFGSGTRLTVV.

Ten or more counts support this clonotype. CDR3 protein: CASSLGASGRTYEQYF. CDR3 DNA sequence: TGTGCCAGCAGCTTAGGGGCTAGCGGGAGAACCTACGAGCAGTACTTC. This chain connects TRBV7-2 to TRBJ2-7; 10 bases are a match to TRBD2. After removal of 1 base from V and 2 bases from J, the junction contained 5 bases not matched to a gene. Germline loops: CDR1 SGHTA, CDR2 FQGNSA. There are 16 residues in the CDR3. The full variable domain, its missing parts supplied by reference TRBV7-2 and TRBJ2-7, is GAGVSQSPSNKVTEKGKDVELRCDPISGHTALYWYRQSLGQGLEFLIYFQGNSAPDKSGLPSDRFSAERTGGSVSTLTIQRTQQEDSAVYLCASSLGASGRTYEQYFGPGTRLTVT.

The CDR3 DNA reads as TGTGCCAGCAGTCAGTACGAGACCCAGTACTTC. Its translation is CASSQYETQYF. This sequence joins TRBV7-2 and TRBJ2-5; no firm D call. The CDR3 has 11 residues. The V gene's germline CDR1 is SGHTA and CDR2 FQGNSA. The V end was cut by 6 bases, the J end by 5 bases, with 7 bases between.

This clonotype turned up a few times. The chain is built from TRBV7-2 and TRBJ2-7; D is possibly TRBD2 (5 bases). Germline V CDR1 and CDR2: SGHTA, FQGNSA. V lost 3 bases and J 2 bases, leaving 23 bases between the germline ends. The CDR3 is made up of 18 amino acids. The CDR3 here is CASSFHREGVSRAYEQYF. The CDR3 region has the DNA TGTGCCAGCAGCTTCCACCGAGAGGGAGTCAGTCGGGCCTACGAGCAGTACTTC.

The rearrangement uses TRBV5-1 and TRBJ2-2; TRBD2 matches 7 bases. This CDR3 has 15 amino acids. Germline CDR1 and CDR2: SGHRS and YFSETQ. The V gene end was trimmed by 4 bases and the J gene end by 0 bases; junction bases not matched to a gene: 3. The CDR3: CASSGSGANTGELFF. The CDR3 DNA reads as TGCGCCAGCAGCGGGAGCGGGGCGAACACCGGGGAGCTGTTTTTT.

The rearrangement links TRBV12-3 or TRBV12-4 to TRBJ2-3; 8 bases match TRBD1. J gave up 2 bases and V 3 bases, and 7 bases lay outside the gene matches. This CDR3 is built from 16 residues. Here the CDR3 DNA reads TGTGCCAGCAGTTTTACTCAGGGGGCCTTCACAGATACGCAGTATTTT. Its protein product is CASSFTQGAFTDTQYF.

The CDR3 DNA reads as TGCAGTGCTAGGTTATCGGCTGCTGAAGCTTTCTTT. Translated: CSARLSAAEAFF. The chain couples TRBV20-1 to TRBJ1-1, with D hard to call. CDR3 length: 12 residues. V gave up 3 bases and J gave up 6 bases, with 11 bases separating them. CDR1 DFQATT and CDR2 SNEGSKA come from the germline V gene (reference sequence).

CDR3 DNA sequence: TGCAGTGCTACCGGACAGGGGTTTAATGAAAAACTGTTTTTT. This encodes CSATGQGFNEKLFF. V gene TRBV20-1 combines with J gene TRBJ1-4, with TRBD1 identical over 9 bases. Germline V CDR1 and CDR2: DFQATT, SNEGSKA (reference sequence). Losses at the gene ends were 4 bases for V and 4 bases for J; bases not matched to a gene: 4. This CDR3 has 14 residues.

This clonotype was seen repeatedly, ten times or more. The V call is TRBV7-8, the J call TRBJ2-7, with D tentatively TRBD1 (5 bases). Trimming took 5 bases from V and 0 from J, leaving 14 bases between them. The CDR3 sequence is 15 residues long. Germline CDR1 is SGHVS and CDR2 is FQNEAQ. CDR3 DNA: TGTGCCAGCAGCCGGTGGCAGGGTCCCTCCTACGAGCAGTACTTC. It codes for CASSRWQGPSYEQYF.

There are a few counts of this clonotype. The rearrangement joins TRBV12-3 or TRBV12-4 to TRBJ2-1, with D tentatively TRBD1 or TRBD2 (5 bases each). The CDR3 has 13 residues. Trimming stripped 4 bases from V and 1 base from J, with 5 bases between. CDR3: CASSWGSYNEQFF. For the CDR3, the DNA is TGTGCCAGCAGTTGGGGGTCCTACAATGAGCAGTTCTTC.

The chain uses TRBV7-2 and TRBJ2-1; D unresolved. V was cut by 2 bases and J by 9 bases, with 5 bases left in between. CDR1 SGHTA and CDR2 FQGNSA come from the germline V gene. The CDR3 sequence is 11 residues long. DNA for the CDR3: TGTGCCAGCAGCTTAACCATTGAGCAGTTCTTC. This codes for CASSLTIEQFF. The variable domain in full, completed from reference TRBV7-2 and TRBJ2-1, reads GAGVSQSPSNKVTEKGKDVELRCDPISGHTALYWYRQSLGQGLEFLIYFQGNSAPDKSGLPSDRFSAERTGGSVSTLTIQRTQQEDSAVYLCASSLTIEQFFGPGTRLTVL.

The V and J genes are TRBV5-1 and TRBJ2-2; the match to TRBD2 covers 11 bases. The germline gives CDR1 SGHRS, CDR2 YFSETQ. Unmatched junction bases numbered 4, after V lost 0 bases and J lost 0 bases. The length of the CDR3 is 18 residues. The CDR3 nucleotides are TGCGCCAGCAGCTTGGCCAAGGGACTAGCGGCGAACACCGGGGAGCTGTTTTTT. It translates to CASSLAKGLAANTGELFF. Together with reference TRBV5-1 and TRBJ2-2, the CDR3 gives the full variable domain: KAGVTQTPRYLIKTRGQQVTLSCSPISGHRSVSWYQQTPGQGLQFLFEYFSETQRNKGNFPGRFSGRQFSNSRSEMNVSTLELGDSALYLCASSLAKGLAANTGELFFGEGSRLTVL.

The chain combines TRBV6-6 with TRBJ2-5, with 7 bases matching TRBD2. The CDR3 has 15 residues. J gave up 6 bases and V 0 bases, and 7 bases lay outside the gene matches. Looked up from germline, CDR1 is MNHNY and CDR2 is SVGAGI (reference sequence). CDR3 bases: TGTGCCAGCAGTTACTCAAAGCGGGGTGGAAAGACCCAGTACTTC. This gives the protein CASSYSKRGGKTQYF.

The chain combines TRBV20-1 with TRBJ2-1; 10 bases agree with TRBD2. The CDR3 has 17 residues. Germline CDR1 and CDR2: DFQATT and SNEGSKA (reference sequence). Trimming removed 1 base from V and 5 bases from J; junction bases left unmatched: 11. The CDR3 sequence is CSARGPAGGWFDNEQFF. CDR3 coding DNA: TGCAGTGCTAGAGGGCCAGCGGGGGGGTGGTTCGACAATGAGCAGTTCTTC.

This clonotype was counted a few times. The gene calls are TRBV7-9 and TRBJ1-2, with a tentative D call TRBD1 (5 bases). From germline, CDR1 is SEHNR and CDR2 FQNEAQ (reference sequence). The length of the CDR3 is 15 residues. The V and J ends lost 1 base and 2 bases respectively, with 11 bases between them. CDR3: CASSLELGGNYGYTF. The CDR3 region has the DNA TGTGCCAGCAGCTTAGAGCTGGGGGGGAACTATGGCTACACCTTC. Full variable domain (outside the CDR3, taken from reference TRBV7-9 and TRBJ1-2): DTGVSQNPRHKITKRGQNVTFRCDPISEHNRLYWYRQTLGQGPEFLTYFQNEAQLEKSRLLSDRFSAERPKGSFSTLEIQRTEQGDSAMYLCASSLELGGNYGYTFGSGTRLTVV.

This chain links TRBV19 with TRBJ1-2; a weak D match, TRBD1 (5 bases). V lost 5 bases and J 5 bases, leaving 15 bases between the germline ends. CDR1 is LNHDA, CDR2 SQIVND, per germline (reference sequence). The CDR3 totals 14 residues. The CDR3 coding sequence is TGTGCCAGTAGTCGTGACAGCAGTGCTTATGGCTACACCTTC. Its translation is CASSRDSSAYGYTF.

This clonotype occurred many times. This rearrangement joins TRBV7-2 to TRBJ2-1; 15 nucleotides agree with TRBD2. CDR3 size: 22 residues. CDR1 and CDR2 (germline): SGHTA, FQGNSA. V shed 4 bases and J 2 bases; nucleotides not matched to a gene: 18. The CDR3 reads CASSSPLGTSGRTYRTYNEQFF. In DNA, the CDR3 is TGTGCCAGCAGCTCCCCCTTGGGGACTAGCGGGAGGACCTACAGGACCTACAATGAGCAGTTCTTC.

The chain carries TRBV6-1 and TRBJ1-1; 11 bases are shared with TRBD1. With V trimmed by 6 bases and J by 2 bases, 17 bases remained unmatched. There are 19 residues in the CDR3. Per the germline V gene, CDR1 is MNHNS and CDR2 is SASEGT. For the CDR3, the DNA is TGTGCCAGCAGGCCCCTCTATTGGGGACAGGGGGAAGAAAACACTGAAGCTTTCTTT. Translation gives CASRPLYWGQGEENTEAFF.

The gene calls are TRBV6-5 and TRBJ2-5; 7 bases match TRBD1. The V and J ends lost 1 base and 5 bases, in that order; junction bases with no gene match: 4. The CDR3 extends over 14 amino acids. CDR1 MNHEY and CDR2 SVGAGI come from the germline V gene. This CDR3 reads CASSYYRGEETQYF. The CDR3 bases are TGTGCCAGCAGTTACTACAGGGGAGAGGAGACCCAGTACTTC.

This clonotype was counted only a few times. The chain has TRBV11-2 and TRBJ1-2; no clear D gene. V lost 1 base to trimming and J lost 3 bases, with 9 bases between them. Germline CDR1 and CDR2: SGHAT and FQNNGV. The CDR3 sequence is 14 residues long. CDR3 DNA sequence: TGTGCCAGCAGCTTAGGTTTAATAGACTATGGCTACACCTTC. Amino acid sequence: CASSLGLIDYGYTF.

The table lists this clonotype with a few counts. One end of the junction does not line up with germline, which may come from a read error. The rearrangement uses TRBV12-3 or TRBV12-4 and TRBJ1-2, with a possible D match to TRBD1 (5 bases). The CDR3 has 16 amino acids. The CDR3 bases are TGTGCCAGCAGTATAGCCAGTAGGGGTGTGGGGTTTGGCTACACCTTC. It codes for CASSIASRGVGFGYTF.

The chain uses TRBV5-4 and TRBJ2-3; D gene uncertain. The length of the CDR3 is 13 residues. Trimming shortened V by 4 bases and J by 4 bases, and 10 bases separated the two germline ends. CDR1 SGHNT and CDR2 YYREEE come from the germline V gene (reference sequence). CDR3 bases: TGTGCCAGCAGCGCACTCCCCGCAGATACGCAGTATTTT. Its translation is CASSALPADTQYF. Full variable domain (outside the CDR3, taken from reference TRBV5-4 and TRBJ2-3): ETGVTQSPTHLIKTRGQQVTLRCSSQSGHNTVSWYQQALGQGPQFIFQYYREEENGRGNFPPRFSGLQFPNYSSELNVNALELDDSALYLCASSALPADTQYFGPGTRLTVL.

A single count supports this clonotype. The chain recombines TRBV20-1 with TRBJ1-1; the match to TRBD1 covers 9 bases. J lost 3 bases, V lost 6 bases, and 5 bases had no gene match. The CDR3 extends over 13 amino acids. Germline-derived CDR1 and CDR2 are DFQATT and SNEGSKA (reference sequence). CDR3 amino acids: CSAGTGTYTEAFF. The DNA for the CDR3 is TGCAGTGCAGGGACAGGGACGTACACTGAAGCTTTCTTT.